This T cell receptor (beta chain) was identified in a study of human versus mouse CDR3 diversity and MHC coevolution (dated by TCRdb to the late 2010s). Regarding the complete study: The immunoSEQ assay was reported to detect one in 200,000 T cells and to minimize amplification bias from multiplex PCR. Valid reads per sample ranged from 0.6 x 10^7 to 1.6 x 10^7 across mouse and human samples. Human naive CD4 T cell repertoires served as a reference for TCR selection on multiple MHC II alleles, compared against human-TCR-locus transgenic mice with single MHC II. The human cohort was made up of three healthy volunteer blood donors, who at collection were aged 30 to 40, 40 to 49 and 60 to 69, one donor in each range. The study at large found these results: On average, humans had more CDR3 deletions and insertions than mice, indicating greater exonuclease and TdT activity. The largest TCR beta repertoire, roughly 1.5 million clonotypes, was estimated by iCHAO1 for humans, a finding likely attributable to selection by multiple MHC II molecules. Among all compared groups, most of the three human donors had the lowest clonal inequality scores. Repertoire diversity was not regarded as directly comparable between humans and mice because human T cells were selected on several MHC II alleles.

Genomic DNA was extracted from the sorted cells using the QIAGEN blood and tissue kit and was quantified on a NanoDrop 1000. TCR alpha and beta chains were deep sequenced and quantified on the immunoSEQ platform using multiplex PCR of genomic DNA. In the source study's methods: IMGT gene and region definitions were used for annotation of the TCR sequences. As a stand-in for the preselection repertoire, out-of-frame rearrangements were used and set against in-frame clonotypes. Repertoire size was estimated with the iCHAO1 estimator supplied with the immunoSEQ platform. A Gini index, which is based on the Lorenz curve, was applied to in-frame amino acid clonotypes to measure clonal inequality. The intersect function in the R package tcR was used to count shared clonotypes, while the Jaccard index served to score similarity. V, J and V-J usage frequencies went into a principal component analysis run with the R prcomp function, with no normalization applied. TCRdb's version of the immuneACCESS table is confined to in-frame rearrangements and falls short of the full clone set. An unresolved V gene accounts for under half of the shortfall where checked; the remainder is of unknown origin. The V and J calls and clone size are taken from that table; D and trimming were inferred from the DNA. The sample table contains more than 60,000 clones; only one count was recorded for around 90% of them. More than 0.13% of the sample is in the top ten clones.

CDR1 and CDR2 were assigned from the germline V gene (reference sequence) as SGHKS and YYEKEE. From V the trimming removes 3 bases and from J it removes 6 bases, while the gene matches leave 7 bases of the junction unaccounted for. The CDR3 spans 15 residues, from the cysteine through the phenylalanine. Of the read, only the CDR3 DNA is kept; its 45 bases are in frame from base 1. Naive CD4 T cells, defined as CD45RO-negative and CD62L-positive, were isolated from PBMCs by fluorescence-activated cell sorting. From each donor, around 50 ml of fresh peripheral blood was taken, and Ficoll density centrifugation was then used to isolate PBMCs. Cell sorting was carried out on a FACSAria III instrument, and a purity above 95% was achieved for all samples. Comments on this clone: Its binding antigen is unknown. Per-nucleotide qualities are absent, and no much larger clonotype sits a single base away.

Sequenced: naive CD4+ T cells from blood. According to the study, the label for this sample's cell subset or site signals: CD45RO-negative CD62L-positive naive CD4 T cells. The chain employs TRBV5-5 and TRBJ1-5; TRBD1 fits 9 bases in the junction. This receptor was identified in a person aged 25 to 75 in good health. The DNA sequence reads TGTGCCAGCAGCTGGACAGGGGAGGATACTCAGCCCCAGCATTTT. This yields the protein CASSWTGEDTQPQHF. The CDR3 plus the reference TRBV5-5 and TRBJ1-5 genes for the other parts give the full variable domain: DAGVTQSPTHLIKTRGQQVTLRCSPISGHKSVSWYQQVLGQGPQFIFQYYEKEERGRGNFPDRFSARQFPNYSSELNVNALLLGDSALYLCASSWTGEDTQPQHFGDGTRLSIL.